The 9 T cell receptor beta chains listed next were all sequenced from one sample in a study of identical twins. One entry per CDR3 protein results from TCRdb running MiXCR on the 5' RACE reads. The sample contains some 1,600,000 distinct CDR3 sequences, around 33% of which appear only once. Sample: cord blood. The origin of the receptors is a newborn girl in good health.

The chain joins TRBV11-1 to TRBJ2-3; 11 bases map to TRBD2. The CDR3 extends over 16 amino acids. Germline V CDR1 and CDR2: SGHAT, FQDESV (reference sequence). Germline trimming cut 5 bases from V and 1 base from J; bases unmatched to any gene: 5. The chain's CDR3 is CASSPSTSGGTDTQYF. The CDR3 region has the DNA TGTGCCAGCAGCCCCTCGACTAGCGGGGGCACAGATACGCAGTATTTT.

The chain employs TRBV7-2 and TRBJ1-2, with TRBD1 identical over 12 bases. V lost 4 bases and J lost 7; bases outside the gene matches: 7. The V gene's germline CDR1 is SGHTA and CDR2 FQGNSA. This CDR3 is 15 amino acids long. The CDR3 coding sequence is TGTGCCAGCAGCTCCGCCGGGACAGGGGGCGGTGGCTACACCTTC. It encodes CASSSAGTGGGGYTF.

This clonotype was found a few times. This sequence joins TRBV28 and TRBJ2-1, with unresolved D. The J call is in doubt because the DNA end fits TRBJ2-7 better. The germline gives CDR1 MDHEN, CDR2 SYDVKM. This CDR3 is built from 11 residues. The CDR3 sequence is CASSRFNEQYF. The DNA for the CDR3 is TGTGCCAGCAGCCGCTTCAATGAGCAGTACTTC.

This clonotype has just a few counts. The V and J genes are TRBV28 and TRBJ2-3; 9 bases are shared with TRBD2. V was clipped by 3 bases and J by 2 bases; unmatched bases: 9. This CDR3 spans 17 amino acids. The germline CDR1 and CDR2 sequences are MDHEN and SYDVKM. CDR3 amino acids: CASSFGISGGITDTQYF. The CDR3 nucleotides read TGTGCCAGCAGTTTCGGGATTAGCGGGGGCATCACAGATACGCAGTATTTT. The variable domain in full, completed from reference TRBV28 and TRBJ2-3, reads DVKVTQSSRYLVKRTGEKVFLECVQDMDHENMFWYRQDPGLGLRLIYFSYDVKMKEKGDIPEGYSVSREKKERFSLILESASTNQTSMYLCASSFGISGGITDTQYFGPGTRLTVL.

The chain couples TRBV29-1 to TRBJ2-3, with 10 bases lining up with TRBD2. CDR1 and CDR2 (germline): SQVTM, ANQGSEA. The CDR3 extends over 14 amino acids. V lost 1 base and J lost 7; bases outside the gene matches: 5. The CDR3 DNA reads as TGCAGCGTTGAAGGTGCTAGCGGGAGTTATACGCAGTATTTT. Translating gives CSVEGASGSYTQYF.

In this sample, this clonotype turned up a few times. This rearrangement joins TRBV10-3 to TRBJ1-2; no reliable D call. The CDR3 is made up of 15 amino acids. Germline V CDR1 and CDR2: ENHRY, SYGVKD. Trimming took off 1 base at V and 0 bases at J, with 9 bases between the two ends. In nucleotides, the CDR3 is TGTGCCATCAGTGAGTTTGGCGGAGCTAACTATGGCTACACCTTC. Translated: CAISEFGGANYGYTF.

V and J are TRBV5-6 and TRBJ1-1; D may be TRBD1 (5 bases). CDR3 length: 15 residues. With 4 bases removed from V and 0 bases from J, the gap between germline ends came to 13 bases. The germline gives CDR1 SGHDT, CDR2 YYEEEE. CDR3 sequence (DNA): TGTGCCAGCAGCCCCCCCCTCAGGGTGAACACTGAAGCTTTCTTT. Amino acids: CASSPPLRVNTEAFF.

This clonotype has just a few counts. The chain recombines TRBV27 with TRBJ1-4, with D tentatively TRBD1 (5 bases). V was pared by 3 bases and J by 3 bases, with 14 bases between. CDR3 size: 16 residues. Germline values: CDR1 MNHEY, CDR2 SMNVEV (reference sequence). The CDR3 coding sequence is TGTGCCAGCAGTTTTCAGAGGGGACGAGCTAATGAAAAACTGTTTTTT. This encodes CASSFQRGRANEKLFF.

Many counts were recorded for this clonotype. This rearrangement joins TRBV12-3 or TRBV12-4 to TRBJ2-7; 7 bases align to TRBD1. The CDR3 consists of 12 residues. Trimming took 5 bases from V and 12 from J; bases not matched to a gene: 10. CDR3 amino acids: CASSPGQSSSYF. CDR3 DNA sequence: TGTGCCAGCAGTCCGGGACAGTCGAGTTCGTACTTC.